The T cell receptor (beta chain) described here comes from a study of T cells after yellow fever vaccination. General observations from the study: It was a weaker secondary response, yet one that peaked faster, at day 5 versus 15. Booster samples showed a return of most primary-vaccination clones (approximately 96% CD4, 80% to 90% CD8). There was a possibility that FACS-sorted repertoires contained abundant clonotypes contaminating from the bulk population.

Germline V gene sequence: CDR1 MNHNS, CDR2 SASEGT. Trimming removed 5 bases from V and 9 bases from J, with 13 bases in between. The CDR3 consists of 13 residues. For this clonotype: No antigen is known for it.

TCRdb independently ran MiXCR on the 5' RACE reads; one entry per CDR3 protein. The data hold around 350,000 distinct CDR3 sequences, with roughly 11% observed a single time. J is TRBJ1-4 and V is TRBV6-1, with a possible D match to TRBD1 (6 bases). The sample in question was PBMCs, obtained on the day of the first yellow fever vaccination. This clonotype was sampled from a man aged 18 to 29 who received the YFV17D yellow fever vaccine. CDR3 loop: CASSQGWDKKLFF. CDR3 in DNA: TGTGCCAGCAGTCAGGGGTGGGATAAAAAACTGTTTTTT.